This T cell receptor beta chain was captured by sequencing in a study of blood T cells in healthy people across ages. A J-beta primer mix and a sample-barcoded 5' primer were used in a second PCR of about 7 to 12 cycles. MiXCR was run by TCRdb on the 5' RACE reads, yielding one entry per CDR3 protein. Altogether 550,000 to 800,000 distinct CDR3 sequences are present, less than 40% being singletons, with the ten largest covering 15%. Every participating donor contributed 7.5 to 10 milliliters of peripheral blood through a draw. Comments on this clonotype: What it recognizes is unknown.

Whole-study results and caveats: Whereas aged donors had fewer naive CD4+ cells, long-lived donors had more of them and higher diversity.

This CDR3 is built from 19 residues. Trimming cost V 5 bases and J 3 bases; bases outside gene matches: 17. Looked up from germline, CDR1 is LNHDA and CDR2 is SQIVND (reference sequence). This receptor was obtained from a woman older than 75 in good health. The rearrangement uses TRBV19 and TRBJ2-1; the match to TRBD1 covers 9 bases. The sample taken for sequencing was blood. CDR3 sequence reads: CASSPRTGARGPFYNEQFF. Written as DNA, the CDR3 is TGTGCCAGTAGTCCTCGGACAGGGGCCAGGGGACCGTTCTACAATGAGCAGTTCTTC.